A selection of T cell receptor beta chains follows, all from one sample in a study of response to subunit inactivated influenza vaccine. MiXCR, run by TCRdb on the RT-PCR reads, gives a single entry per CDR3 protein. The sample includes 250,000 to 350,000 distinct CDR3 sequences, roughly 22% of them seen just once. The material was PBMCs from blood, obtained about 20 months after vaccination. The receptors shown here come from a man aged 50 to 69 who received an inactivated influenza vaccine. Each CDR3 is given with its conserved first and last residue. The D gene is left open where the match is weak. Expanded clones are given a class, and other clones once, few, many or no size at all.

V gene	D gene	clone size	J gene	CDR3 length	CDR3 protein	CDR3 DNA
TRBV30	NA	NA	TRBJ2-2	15	CASLPPGGGFGELFF	TGTGCCTCACTTCCACCGGGCGGGGGCTTCGGGGAGCTGTTTTTT
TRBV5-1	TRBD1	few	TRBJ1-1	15	CASSLGEGAGTEAFF	TGCGCCAGCAGCTTGGGTGAGGGGGCTGGCACTGAAGCTTTCTTT
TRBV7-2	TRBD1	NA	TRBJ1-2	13	CASSFRDRDGYTF	TGTGCCAGCAGCTTCCGGGACAGGGATGGCTACACCTTC
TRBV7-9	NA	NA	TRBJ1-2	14	CASSLASRGSSYTF	TGTGCCAGCAGCTTAGCGTCTCGGGGAAGCAGCTACACCTTC
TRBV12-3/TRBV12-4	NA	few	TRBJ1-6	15	CASSFSLRRDSPLHF	TGTGCCAGCAGTTTTTCTCTAAGGAGGGATTCACCCCTCCACTTT
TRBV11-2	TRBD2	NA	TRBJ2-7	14	CASGPGLAIYEQYF	TGTGCCAGCGGACCGGGACTAGCGATTTACGAGCAGTACTTC
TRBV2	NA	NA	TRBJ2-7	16	CASSEELSGASYEQYF	TGTGCCAGCAGTGAAGAGTTATCGGGGGCTTCCTACGAGCAGTACTTC
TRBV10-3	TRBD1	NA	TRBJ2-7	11	CAISEGDSKYF	TGTGCCATCAGTGAGGGGGACAGTAAGTACTTC
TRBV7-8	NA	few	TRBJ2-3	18	CASSLAGIGLSTTDTQYF	TGTGCCAGCAGCTTAGCGGGTATTGGACTGTCGACCACAGATACGCAGTATTTT
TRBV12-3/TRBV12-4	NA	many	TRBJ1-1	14	CASTLSVSHTEAFF	TGTGCCAGCACCCTGTCCGTCAGTCACACTGAAGCTTTCTTT
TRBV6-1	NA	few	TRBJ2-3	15	CAIGGLGRGTDTQYF	TGTGCCATCGGGGGCCTGGGGCGGGGCACAGATACGCAGTATTTT
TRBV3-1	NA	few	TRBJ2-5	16	CASSRTPGTVQETQYF	TGTGCCAGCAGCCGTACACCCGGGACTGTCCAAGAGACCCAGTACTTC